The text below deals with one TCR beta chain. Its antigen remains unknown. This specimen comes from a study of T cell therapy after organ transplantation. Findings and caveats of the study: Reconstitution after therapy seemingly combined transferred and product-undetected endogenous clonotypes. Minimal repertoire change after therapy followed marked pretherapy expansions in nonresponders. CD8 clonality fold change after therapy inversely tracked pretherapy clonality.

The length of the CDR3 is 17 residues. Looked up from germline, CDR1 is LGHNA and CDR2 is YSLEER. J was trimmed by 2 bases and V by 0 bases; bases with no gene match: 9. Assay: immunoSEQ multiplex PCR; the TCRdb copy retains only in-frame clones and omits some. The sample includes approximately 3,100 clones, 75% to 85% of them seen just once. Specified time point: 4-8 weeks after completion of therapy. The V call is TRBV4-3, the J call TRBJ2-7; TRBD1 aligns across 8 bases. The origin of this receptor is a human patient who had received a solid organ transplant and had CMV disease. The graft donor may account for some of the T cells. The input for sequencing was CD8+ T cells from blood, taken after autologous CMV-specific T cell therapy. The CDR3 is CASSQEYRGEIPYEQYF. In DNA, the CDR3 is TGCGCCAGCAGCCAAGAGTACAGGGGGGAAATCCCCTACGAGCAGTACTTC.